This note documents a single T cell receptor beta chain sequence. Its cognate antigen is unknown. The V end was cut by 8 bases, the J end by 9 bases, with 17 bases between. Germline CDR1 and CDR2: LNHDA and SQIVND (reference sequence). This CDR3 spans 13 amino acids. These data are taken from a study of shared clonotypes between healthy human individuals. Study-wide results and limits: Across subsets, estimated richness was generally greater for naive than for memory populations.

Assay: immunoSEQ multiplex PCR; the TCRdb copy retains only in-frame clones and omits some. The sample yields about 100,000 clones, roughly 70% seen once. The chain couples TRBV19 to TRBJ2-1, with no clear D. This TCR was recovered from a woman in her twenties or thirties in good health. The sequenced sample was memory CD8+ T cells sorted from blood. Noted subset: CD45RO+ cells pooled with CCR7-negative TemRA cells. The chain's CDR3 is CASGDPSFGEQFF. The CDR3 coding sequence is TGTGCCAGTGGAGACCCGAGCTTTGGTGAGCAGTTCTTC.